A selection of T cell receptor beta chains follows, all from one sample in a study of blood T cell repertoires in COVID-19. TCRdb keeps only in-frame clones here, not all; method: immunoSEQ multiplex PCR. The sample has about 41,000 clones, about 85% seen once. Sample: peripheral blood. These TCRs come from a man aged 55 to 70 with acute or convalescent COVID-19. The CDR3 runs from the conserved cysteine through the conserved F or W. The order of the fields is J gene, D gene, V gene, clone size, CDR3 DNA, CDR3 protein. The D gene is left open where the match is weak. Expanded clones get a size class; other rows say once, few or many, or leave the size out.

TRBJ1-2 - TRBV21-1 - TGTGCCAGCAGCTCCGGGACAGGGGGCTCTGGCTACACCTTC CASSSGTGGSGYTF
TRBJ2-2 - TRBV9 - TGTGCCAGCAGCGTAGCAGTCGGGGAGCTGTTTTTT CASSVAVGELFF
TRBJ2-2 TRBD2 TRBV7-6 - TGTGCCAGCAGCTTAGGAGTGGGACTAACGAACACCGGGGAGCTGTTTTTT CASSLGVGLTNTGELFF
TRBJ1-1 - TRBV30 - TGTGCCTGGACCCCCGGTGGGGCTGGGACTGAAGCTTTCTTT CAWTPGGAGTEAFF
TRBJ1-3 - TRBV4-3 - TGCGCCAGCAGCCAAGATTTTCGGGTTCCCATATATTTT CASSQDFRVPIYF
TRBJ1-1 TRBD1 TRBV7-2 - TGTGCCAGCAGCTTAGAGACAGGGGAAGCTTTCTTT CASSLETGEAFF
TRBJ1-4 TRBD1 TRBV5-1 - TGCGCCAGCAGCTTGGGACAGGGGAATGAAAAACTGTTTTTT CASSLGQGNEKLFF
TRBJ1-2 TRBD1 TRBV7-2 once TGTGCCAGCAGCTTAGCGGGGACAGGGAATGGCTACACCTTC CASSLAGTGNGYTF
TRBJ1-3 - TRBV2 - TGTGCCAGCAGGGAACAGGGAAACTCTGGAAACACCATATATTTT CASREQGNSGNTIYF
TRBJ2-3 TRBD2 TRBV9 - TGTGCCAGCAGCGGTCAAGCGGGGGTAGCAGATACGCAGTATTTT CASSGQAGVADTQYF
TRBJ1-1 TRBD1 TRBV6-2/TRBV6-3 - TGTGCCAGCAGCCTGACAGGGGGCGACACTGAAGCTTTCTTT CASSLTGGDTEAFF
TRBJ1-5 - TRBV5-5 - TGTGCCAGCAGCCTAGGGGGTTGGGACAATCAGCCCCAGCATTTT CASSLGGWDNQPQHF
TRBJ2-7 - TRBV6-5 - TGTGCCAGTTCCGGGGGAACCTACGAGCAGTACTTC CASSGGTYEQYF
TRBJ2-5 - TRBV11-2 few TGTGCCAGCAGCTTAGAAAGCGGGTCCCAAGAGACCCAGTACTTC CASSLESGSQETQYF
TRBJ1-6 - TRBV21-1 - TGTGCCAGCAGCATCCATGGGGGGGATAATTCACCCCTCCACTTT CASSIHGGDNSPLHF
TRBJ1-5 - TRBV6-1 - TGTGCCAGCAGTGAAAGTTATAGTCAGCCCCAGCATTTT CASSESYSQPQHF
TRBJ1-4 TRBD1 TRBV13 few TGTGCCAGCAGCGGTGATGGGACAGGGGATGAAAAACTGTTTTTT CASSGDGTGDEKLFF
TRBJ2-2 TRBD1 TRBV6-2/TRBV6-3 - TGTGCCAGCAGTAGGGAAGGGGGCCGGACCGGGGAGCTGTTTTTT CASSREGGRTGELFF
TRBJ2-1 TRBD2 TRBV15 few TGTGCCACCAGCTCGACTAGCGTTGAGCAGTTCTTC CATSSTSVEQFF
TRBJ1-2 TRBD1 TRBV5-1 - TGCGCCAGCAGCCCACCAACAGGGGGCGCTGATGGCTACACCTTC CASSPPTGGADGYTF
TRBJ2-7 - TRBV15 once TGTGCCACCAGCAGAGATCGCCTATCCTACGAGCAGTACTTC CATSRDRLSYEQYF
TRBJ1-6 TRBD1 TRBV11-2 - TGTGCCAGCAGCTTCGACAGGGAAAATTCACCCCTCCACTTT CASSFDRENSPLHF
TRBJ2-4 TRBD1 TRBV18 - TGTGCCAGCTCACCACCCAGGACAGGGTGGGACATTCAGTACTTC CASSPPRTGWDIQYF
TRBJ1-1 - TRBV3-1/TRBV3-2 - TGTGCCAGCGGGGGGATTCTTAGAGTGAACACTGAAGCTTTCTTT CASGGILRVNTEAFF
TRBJ2-7 - TRBV20-1 - TGCAGTGCTAGCAGCGGGCACGAGCAGTACTTC CSASSGHEQYF
TRBJ2-7 - TRBV15 - TGTGCCACCAGCAGAGATCCGTATCTTTCTGAGCAGTACTTC CATSRDPYLSEQYF
TRBJ1-6 - TRBV30 - TGTGCCTGGAGTGAACAGTTGAATTCACCCCTCCACTTT CAWSEQLNSPLHF
TRBJ1-2 - TRBV19 - TGTGCCAGTAGTGTGGACATTGTCGTCTTGGGCTACACCTTC CASSVDIVVLGYTF
TRBJ1-5 - TRBV21-1 - TGTGCCAGCAGGAGCGCGAGGGGGCTGAATCAGCCCCAGCATTTT CASRSARGLNQPQHF
TRBJ2-5 TRBD2 TRBV3-1/TRBV3-2 - TGTGCCAGCAGCCTCGGGACTAGCGGGGGGGATGGGACCCAGTACTTC CASSLGTSGGDGTQYF
TRBJ1-1 - TRBV30 once TGTGCCTGGACGAACGGGTTGGACACTGAAGCTTTCTTT CAWTNGLDTEAFF
TRBJ1-5 - TRBV5-6 - TGTGCCAGCAGCTTACAGAGCAATCAGCCCCAGCATTTT CASSLQSNQPQHF
TRBJ2-7 TRBD1 TRBV13 - TGTGCCAGCAGCCGACAGGGGATCTCCTACGAGCAGTACTTC CASSRQGISYEQYF
TRBJ1-2 - TRBV10-3 once TGTGCCATCAGTGAGTCGACCGCGGACTATGGCTACACCTTC CAISESTADYGYTF
TRBJ1-1 - TRBV6-5 - TGTGCCAGCAGTCCCAGGGCGGCCGGGTTCACTGAAGCTTTCTTT CASSPRAAGFTEAFF